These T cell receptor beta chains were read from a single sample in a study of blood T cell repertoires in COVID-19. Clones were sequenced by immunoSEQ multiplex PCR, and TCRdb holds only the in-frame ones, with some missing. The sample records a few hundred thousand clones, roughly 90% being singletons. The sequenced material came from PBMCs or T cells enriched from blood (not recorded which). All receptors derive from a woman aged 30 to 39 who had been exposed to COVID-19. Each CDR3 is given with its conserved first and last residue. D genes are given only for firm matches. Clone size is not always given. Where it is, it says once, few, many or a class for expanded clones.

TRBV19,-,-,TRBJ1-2,CASSIAFGYTF,TGTGCCAGTAGTATAGCATTCGGCTACACCTTC
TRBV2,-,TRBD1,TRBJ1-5,CASSVPGPKGQGLDQPQHF,TGTGCCAGCAGTGTCCCAGGACCCAAGGGACAGGGTTTGGATCAGCCCCAGCATTTT
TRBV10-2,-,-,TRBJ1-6,CASRSADLPLHF,TGCGCCAGCAGATCGGCAGACTTACCCCTCCACTTT
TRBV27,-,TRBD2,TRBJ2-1,CASRGTKNEQFF,TGTGCCAGCAGGGGGACTAAAAATGAGCAGTTCTTC
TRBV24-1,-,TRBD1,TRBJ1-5,CATSKGQGHQPQHF,TGTGCCACCAGTAAGGGACAGGGGCATCAGCCCCAGCATTTT
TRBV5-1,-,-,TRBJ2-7,CASSLDPGVVGEQYF,TGCGCCAGCAGCTTGGATCCAGGGGTTGTGGGCGAGCAGTACTTC
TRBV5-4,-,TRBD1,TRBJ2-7,CASSWAGDRSSEQYF,TGTGCCAGCAGCTGGGCTGGGGACAGGTCTAGTGAGCAGTACTTC
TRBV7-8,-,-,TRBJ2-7,CASSLAPRGQPYEQYF,TGTGCCAGCAGCTTAGCCCCCCGTGGACAGCCCTACGAGCAGTACTTC
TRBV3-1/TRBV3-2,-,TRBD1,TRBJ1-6,CASSQDDRAPLHF,TGTGCCAGCAGCCAGGACGACAGGGCCCCCCTCCACTTT
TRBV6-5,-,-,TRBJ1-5,CASSYLAGKQPQHF,TGTGCCAGCAGTTACTTGGCAGGGAAACAGCCCCAGCATTTT
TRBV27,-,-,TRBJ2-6,CASTRGVPGANVLTF,TGTGCCAGCACCCGCGGGGTGCCTGGGGCCAACGTCCTGACTTTC
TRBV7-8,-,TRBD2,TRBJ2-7,CASTLEGSGAGEQYF,TGTGCCAGCACCCTAGAGGGTAGCGGGGCTGGCGAGCAGTACTTC
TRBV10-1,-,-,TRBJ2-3,CASSQRGGSTDTQYF,TGCGCCAGCAGTCAGAGGGGGGGGAGCACAGATACGCAGTATTTT
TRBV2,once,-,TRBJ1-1,CASHRVTNTEAFF,TGTGCCAGCCACCGGGTTACGAACACTGAAGCTTTCTTT
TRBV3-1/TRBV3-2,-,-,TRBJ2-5,CASSLYSGQGQETQYF,TGTGCCAGCAGCCTCTACTCCGGCCAGGGCCAAGAGACCCAGTACTTC
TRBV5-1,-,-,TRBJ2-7,CASSKTQGFGYEQYF,TGCGCCAGCAGCAAAACACAGGGTTTTGGCTACGAGCAGTACTTC
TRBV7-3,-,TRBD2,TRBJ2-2,CASSLASGGNTGELFF,TGTGCCAGCAGCTTAGCTAGCGGGGGTAATACCGGGGAGCTGTTTTTT
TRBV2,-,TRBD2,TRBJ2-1,CASRGTSGANEQFF,TGTGCCAGCAGGGGGACTAGCGGCGCGAATGAGCAGTTCTTC
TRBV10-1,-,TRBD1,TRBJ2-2,CASSDGQDTGELFF,TGCGCCAGCAGTGACGGACAGGACACCGGGGAGCTGTTTTTT
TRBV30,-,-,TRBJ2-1,CAWSFGGNEQFF,TGTGCCTGGAGTTTTGGAGGGAATGAGCAGTTCTTC
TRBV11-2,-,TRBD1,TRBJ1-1,CASSLVTGGPNTEAFF,TGTGCCAGCAGCTTAGTCACAGGGGGTCCGAACACTGAAGCTTTCTTT
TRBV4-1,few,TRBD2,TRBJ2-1,CASSQQTSGGAGIGNEQFF,TGCGCCAGCAGCCAACAGACTAGCGGGGGGGCCGGGATAGGCAATGAGCAGTTCTTC
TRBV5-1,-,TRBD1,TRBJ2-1,CASTLGTAQGATEQFF,TGCGCCAGCACCTTGGGCACTGCCCAGGGGGCAACGGAGCAGTTCTTC
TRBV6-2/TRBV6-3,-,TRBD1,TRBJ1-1,CASSYRDRGEAFF,TGTGCCAGCAGTTACCGGGACAGGGGTGAAGCTTTCTTT
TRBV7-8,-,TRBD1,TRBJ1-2,CASSLPRQGVNYGYTF,TGTGCCAGCAGCTTACCGAGACAGGGGGTTAACTATGGCTACACCTTC
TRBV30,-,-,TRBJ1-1,CAWTVGDTEAFF,TGTGCCTGGACAGTCGGGGACACTGAAGCTTTCTTT
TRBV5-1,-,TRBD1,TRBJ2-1,CASSLAQGVYNEQFF,TGCGCCAGCAGCTTGGCACAGGGGGTCTACAATGAGCAGTTCTTC
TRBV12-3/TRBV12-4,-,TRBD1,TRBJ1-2,CASSGQGSYGYTF,TGTGCCAGCAGCGGACAGGGGAGCTATGGCTACACCTTC
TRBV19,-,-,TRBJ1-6,CASSPGSNSPLHF,TGTGCCAGTAGTCCAGGGTCGAATTCACCCCTCCACTTT
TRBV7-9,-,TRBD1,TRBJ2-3,CASSSNRGRGQADTQYF,TGTGCCAGCAGCTCCAATCGCGGCAGGGGGCAAGCAGATACGCAGTATTTT
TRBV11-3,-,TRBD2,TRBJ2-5,CASSPERGGETQYF,TGTGCCAGCAGCCCAGAGCGGGGGGGAGAGACCCAGTACTTC
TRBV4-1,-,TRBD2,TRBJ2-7,CASSRGGTSGAYEQYF,TGCGCCAGCAGTCGGGGGGGGACTAGCGGGGCGTACGAGCAGTACTTC
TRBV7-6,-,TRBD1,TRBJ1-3,CASSLATGQGARNTIYF,TGTGCCAGCAGCTTAGCCACGGGACAGGGGGCTAGAAACACCATATATTTT
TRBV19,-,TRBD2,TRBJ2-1,CASSIEGGKGEQFF,TGTGCCAGTAGTATAGAGGGGGGGAAGGGTGAGCAGTTCTTC
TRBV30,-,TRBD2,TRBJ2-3,CAWSPLAAAGDTQYF,TGTGCCTGGAGTCCGCTAGCGGCCGCGGGAGATACGCAGTATTTT
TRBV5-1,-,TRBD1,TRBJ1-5,CASSLGDRGNQPQHF,TGCGCCAGCAGCTTGGGGGACAGGGGTAATCAGCCCCAGCATTTT
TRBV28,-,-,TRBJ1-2,CASSFSENATF,TGTGCCAGCAGTTTTAGCGAGAACGCCACCTTC
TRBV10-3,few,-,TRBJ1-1,CATQGLPNTEAFF,TGTGCCACCCAGGGGCTACCGAACACTGAAGCTTTCTTT
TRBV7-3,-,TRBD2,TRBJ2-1,CASSLEGRGKQFF,TGTGCCAGCAGCTTAGAAGGGCGGGGGAAGCAGTTCTTC
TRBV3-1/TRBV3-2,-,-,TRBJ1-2,CASNPGEGSGGYTF,TGTGCCAGCAACCCGGGGGAGGGAAGTGGTGGCTACACCTTC
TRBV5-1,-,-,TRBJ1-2,CASSSPGTDYGYTF,TGCGCCAGCAGCTCCCCAGGGACTGACTATGGCTACACCTTC
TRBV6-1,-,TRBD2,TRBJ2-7,CASSDLAGGGYEQYF,TGTGCCAGCAGTGACCTAGCGGGCGGTGGCTACGAGCAGTACTTC
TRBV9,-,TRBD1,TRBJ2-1,CASSVLGGFYNEQFF,TGTGCCAGCAGCGTACTAGGGGGCTTCTACAATGAGCAGTTCTTC
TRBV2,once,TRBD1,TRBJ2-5,CASAPGQGNQETQYF,TGTGCCAGCGCACCGGGACAGGGCAACCAAGAGACCCAGTACTTC